This T cell receptor beta chain comes out of a study of blood T cell repertoires in COVID-19. Across the study: Specimens from acute and convalescent COVID-19 originated in the United States, Italy and Spain. Sources were T cells, B-cell-depleted T cells, or PBMCs; the material itself was cDNA or gDNA.

Original data processing: How many nucleated cells were present was estimated from reference gene primer amplification. The table came from immunoSEQ multiplex PCR; TCRdb's copy has only in-frame clones and leaves some out. D and trimming were read from the DNA, whereas the V and J calls and clone size are those reported in that table. The table has 55,000 to 65,000 clones, approximately 82% seen once. This CDR3 contains 13 residues. Germline V gene data show CDR1 as SGHVS and CDR2 as FQNEAQ. V was cut by 3 bases and J by 5 bases, with 10 bases left in between. The chain links TRBV7-8 to TRBJ1-1; weak D call: TRBD1 (6 bases). The material sequenced was peripheral blood. This receptor was identified in a man aged 60-69 years with acute or convalescent COVID-19. CDR3 residues: CASSLNRETEAFF. The CDR3, as DNA: TGTGCCAGCAGCTTGAACAGGGAAACTGAAGCTTTCTTT.